The 19 T cell receptor beta chains presented below share a single source sample, sequenced in a study of T cell clones after liver transplantation (dated by TCRdb to about 2019). Library generation was performed with the immunoSEQ multiplex PCR assay. In its TCRdb copy, this immuneACCESS table keeps in-frame sequences only and misses some clones. Where compared with another copy, unresolved V genes explain less than half of these, and the others have no known cause. The sample has 99,000 or so clones on record, around 86% of them singletons. Around 0.97% of the sample is held by the ten biggest clonotypes. Explained via the paper, the time point label denotes: pre-transplant. Sequencing was performed on CD4+ T cells from blood, taken before liver transplant. These receptor sequences come from a human donor who received a liver transplant.

To note about this clone: The same CDR3 can be traced to other DNA sequences in this sample. The rearrangement joins TRBV27 to TRBJ1-1; D remains unclear. With 1 base removed from V and 1 base from J, the gap between germline ends came to 7 bases. The CDR3 extends over 14 amino acids. From germline, CDR1 is MNHEY and CDR2 SMNVEV (reference sequence). CDR3 loop: CASSLLGTNTEAFF. The CDR3 DNA follows: TGTGCCAGCAGTTTATTGGGTACGAACACTGAAGCTTTCTTT.

The chain is built from TRBV27 and TRBJ2-3; TRBD2 matches 7 bases. V lost 0 bases and J lost 2; bases outside the gene matches: 5. Germline V gene data show CDR1 as MNHEY and CDR2 as SMNVEV (reference sequence). This CDR3 is built from 16 residues. In DNA, the CDR3 is TGTGCCAGCAGTTTATCGGCTAGCGGTTACACAGATACGCAGTATTTT. Its protein product is CASSLSASGYTDTQYF.

The chain is built from TRBV19 and TRBJ1-1; 8 positions agree with TRBD1. CDR1 is LNHDA and CDR2 is SQIVND in the germline V gene (reference sequence). This CDR3 is 14 amino acids long. The junction had 1 base not matched to a gene; V was cut back by 0 bases and J by 4 bases. DNA of the CDR3: TGTGCCAGTAGTATAGACGACAGGGGCACTGAAGCTTTCTTT. Its translation: CASSIDDRGTEAFF.

This clone was seen a handful of times. This chain connects TRBV15 to TRBJ1-3; D possibly corresponds to TRBD1 (5 bases). CDR1 and CDR2 from the germline V gene are LNHNV and YYDKDF (reference sequence). CDR3 length: 13 residues. The V gene lost 8 bases and the J gene lost 1 base, with 9 bases spanning the gap. The CDR3 loop reads CATRGWSGNTIYF. Written as DNA, the CDR3 is TGTGCCACCCGGGGGTGGTCTGGAAACACCATATATTTT.

The V and J genes are TRBV7-6 and TRBJ2-7, with 10 bases identical to TRBD2. Germline CDR1 and CDR2: SGHVS and FNYEAQ. Trimming removed 5 bases from V and 5 bases from J; junction bases left unmatched: 15. The CDR3 has 17 residues. The DNA for the CDR3 is TGTGCCAGCAGCACAGGGGGTTATGCTAGCGGGAGAAACGAGCAGTACTTC. As protein: CASSTGGYASGRNEQYF. The entire variable domain, with the rest obtained from reference TRBV7-6 and TRBJ2-7, is as follows: GAGVSQSPRYKVTKRGQDVALRCDPISGHVSLYWYRQALGQGPEFLTYFNYEAQQDKSGLPNDRFSAERPEGSISTLTIQRTEQRDSAMYRCASSTGGYASGRNEQYFGPGTRLTVT.

V and J are TRBV29-1 and TRBJ2-1; TRBD2 matches at 12 bases. Germline values: CDR1 SQVTM, CDR2 ANQGSEA. The CDR3 contains 16 residues. Trimming cost V 7 bases and J 8 bases; bases outside gene matches: 15. CDR3 amino acids: CSAFPPLAGGRDEQFF. The CDR3 DNA is TGCAGCGCTTTCCCTCCCCTAGCGGGGGGGCGGGATGAGCAGTTCTTC.

The V call is TRBV5-1, the J call TRBJ1-4; 7 positions match TRBD1. Germline V gene data show CDR1 as SGHRS and CDR2 as YFSETQ. This CDR3 is built from 17 residues. Trimming removed 5 bases from V and 4 bases from J; junction bases left unmatched: 14. CDR3 loop: CASSLIPPGQNNEKLFF. The CDR3 region has the DNA TGCGCCAGCAGTTTGATCCCCCCGGGACAGAATAATGAAAAACTGTTTTTT.

The chain is built from TRBV30 and TRBJ2-6; TRBD2 might be the D (6 bases). The CDR3 totals 18 residues. Germline V CDR1 and CDR2: GTSNPN, SVGIG (reference sequence). The germline V and J ends were trimmed by 1 base and 1 base, with 17 bases remaining between them. CDR3 nucleotide sequence: TGTGCCTGGAGTGCCCCCGGGACTCCTGTTTCTGGGGCCAACGTCCTGACTTTC. It encodes CAWSAPGTPVSGANVLTF.

This clone was recorded a few times. The rearrangement links TRBV6-1 to TRBJ2-4; D remains unclear. Trimming left V 5 bases short and J 2 bases short, with 13 bases between. CDR1 is MNHNS, CDR2 SASEGT, per germline. The CDR3 runs 15 residues. CDR3 sequence (DNA): TGTGCCAGCAGTCCCGTCGGCCTCTCCAAAAACATTCAGTACTTC. This gives the protein CASSPVGLSKNIQYF.

V is TRBV5-6 and J is TRBJ2-2, with 8 bases lining up with TRBD1. Germline loops: CDR1 SGHDT, CDR2 YYEEEE. There are 16 residues in the CDR3. V shed 4 bases, J shed 0 bases, and the junction held 5 bases outside the gene matches. CDR3 DNA: TGTGCCAGCAGCCTCGGGACAGGCGCGAACACCGGGGAGCTGTTTTTT. The encoded protein is CASSLGTGANTGELFF.

The rearrangement joins TRBV7-8 to TRBJ2-7; a weak D match, TRBD1 (6 bases). Germline CDR1 reads SGHVS; CDR2 reads FQNEAQ. Trimming left V 1 base short and J 2 bases short, with 12 bases between. The CDR3 has 15 amino acids. CDR3 sequence reads: CASSLVAGVPYEQYF. In DNA, the CDR3 is TGTGCCAGCAGCTTAGTGGCAGGGGTACCCTACGAGCAGTACTTC.

Only one count was recorded for this clone. V and J are TRBV18 and TRBJ1-3; D is unresolved. V was trimmed by 0 bases and J by 1 base, leaving 10 bases between them. This CDR3 has 16 amino acids. CDR1 and CDR2 (germline): KGHSH, LQKENI. The CDR3 DNA sequence: TGTGCCAGCTCACCACCCGGGAGTCGTTCTGGAAACACCATATATTTT. Residues: CASSPPGSRSGNTIYF.

The chain is built from TRBV19 and TRBJ1-1; D perhaps matches TRBD1 (5 bases). Germline loops: CDR1 LNHDA, CDR2 SQIVND (reference sequence). The CDR3 has 12 residues. The V end lost 4 bases, the J end lost 7 bases, and 10 bases lay between the germline ends. DNA for the CDR3: TGTGCCAGTAGTACCAGGACATTTGAAGCTTTCTTT. This gives the protein CASSTRTFEAFF.

This sequence joins TRBV6-6 and TRBJ1-6; D remains ambiguous. Germline CDR1 is MNHNY and CDR2 is SVGAGI (reference sequence). The V end was cut by 2 bases, the J end by 9 bases, with 11 bases between. The CDR3 spans 14 residues. CDR3 residues: CASSYGSGGSPLHF. The CDR3 DNA is TGTGCCAGCAGTTACGGGTCCGGCGGTTCACCCCTCCACTTT.

This clone was picked up a small number of times. V gene TRBV2 combines with J gene TRBJ2-1; D gene uncertain. The CDR3 covers 12 residues. Trimming took off 6 bases at V and 8 bases at J, with 11 bases between the two ends. The germline V gene has CDR1 SNHLY and CDR2 FYNNEI. CDR3 in amino acids: CASRLTWDEQFF. The CDR3 DNA follows: TGTGCCAGCAGATTGACGTGGGATGAGCAGTTCTTC.

CDR3 amino acids: CASSGGLGGGRRGYTF. The CDR3 DNA sequence: TGTGCCAGCAGCGGCGGCTTAGGTGGGGGGCGCCGAGGCTACACCTTC. The genes are TRBV7-9 and TRBJ1-2, with TRBD1 as a possible D gene (6 bases). There are 16 residues in the CDR3. V was clipped by 5 bases and J by 8 bases, with 24 bases between them. The germline CDR1 and CDR2 sequences are SEHNR and FQNEAQ (reference sequence).

The rearrangement joins TRBV5-4 to TRBJ1-1; no definite D call. The V end lost 0 bases, the J end lost 2 bases, and 11 bases lay between the germline ends. The CDR3 is made up of 15 amino acids. CDR1 is SGHNT and CDR2 is YYREEE in the germline V gene (reference sequence). Here the CDR3 reads CASSLAFSINTEAFF. The CDR3, as DNA: TGTGCCAGCAGCTTGGCCTTCAGTATAAACACTGAAGCTTTCTTT.

This sequence joins TRBV7-2 and TRBJ2-5; tentative D call: TRBD2 (5 bases). Between the trimmed V and J ends, which lost 1 base and 7 bases, there was a span of 10 bases. The CDR3 contains 13 residues. Germline CDR1 is SGHTA and CDR2 is FQGNSA. For the CDR3, the DNA is TGTGCCAGCAGCTTAGGGGAGATGTGGACCCAGTACTTC. It is translated as CASSLGEMWTQYF.

The CDR3 spells CATSGTGQTEAFF. In DNA form, the CDR3 reads TGTGCCACTTCCGGGACAGGGCAAACTGAAGCTTTCTTT. The rearrangement joins TRBV10-3 to TRBJ1-1; 9 bases fit TRBD1. V trimming: 10 bases; J trimming: 5 bases; junction bases outside the gene matches: 8. The germline gives CDR1 ENHRY, CDR2 SYGVKD. This CDR3 has 13 residues.